This is a list of T cell receptor beta chains from one sample in a study of blood T cell repertoires in COVID-19. The protocol was immunoSEQ multiplex PCR, while the TCRdb copy is restricted to in-frame clones and leaves out a portion. The table has 200,000 to 250,000 clones, just over 85% seen once. Specimen: peripheral blood. The origin of the receptors is a man in his late teens or twenties with active or convalescent COVID-19. CDR3s include the opening cysteine and the closing phenylalanine or tryptophan. The D gene is left open where the match is weak.

j_call v_call d_call cdr3_nt cdr3_aa
TRBJ1-1 TRBV5-1 - TGCGCCAGCAGGGGTCGGGGATTAGTGAACACTGAAGCTTTCTTT CASRGRGLVNTEAFF
TRBJ2-5 TRBV30 TRBD2 TGTGCCTGGAGCCACAACCCGACTAGCGGGAGGGCGGAGACCCAGTACTTC CAWSHNPTSGRAETQYF
TRBJ2-3 TRBV5-8 TRBD1 TGTGCCAGCAGCACCGGACAGGTCGGCACAGATACGCAGTATTTT CASSTGQVGTDTQYF
TRBJ1-1 TRBV28 TRBD1 TGTGCCAGCAGTTTACGGGACAGGTCTCAGGCTTTCTTT CASSLRDRSQAFF
TRBJ1-1 TRBV29-1 TRBD1 TGCAGCGTGGGGACAGGCTTGGCCACTGAAGCTTTCTTT CSVGTGLATEAFF
TRBJ2-1 TRBV19 - TGTGCCAGTAGTATCGGGTTTTCGGCCTACAATGAGCAGTTCTTC CASSIGFSAYNEQFF
TRBJ2-7 TRBV19 TRBD2 TGTGCCAGTAGTCACCCGATGGGGCTAGCGTGGGAGGGCTACGAGCAGTACTTC CASSHPMGLAWEGYEQYF
TRBJ2-3 TRBV5-6 TRBD2 TGTGCCAGCAGCTTGGGGCTAGCGGGAGTGGTCGGAGATACGCAGTATTTT CASSLGLAGVVGDTQYF
TRBJ2-1 TRBV11-2 TRBD2 TGTGCCAGCAGCTCAGGACTAGCGGGAGGCTACAATGAGCAGTTCTTC CASSSGLAGGYNEQFF
TRBJ1-1 TRBV27 - TGTGCCAGCAGCTCTCCCCGCGTCGGCACTGAAGCTTTCTTT CASSSPRVGTEAFF
TRBJ1-1 TRBV5-5 TRBD1 TGTGCCAGCAGCCGCGGGGACAGTCGCGAAGCTTTCTTT CASSRGDSREAFF
TRBJ2-7 TRBV18 TRBD1 TGTGCCAGCTCCTATGCCGGGACAGGCTCCTACGAGCAGTACTTC CASSYAGTGSYEQYF
TRBJ2-1 TRBV7-2 TRBD2 TGTGCCAGCAGCTTGGGTAGCGGGCTCTCCTACAATGAGCAGTTCTTC CASSLGSGLSYNEQFF
TRBJ2-5 TRBV19 TRBD1 TGTGCCAGTAGGACAGGGGGAGGAGAGACCCAGTACTTC CASRTGGGETQYF
TRBJ1-6 TRBV7-8 - TGTGCCAGCAGCTCCTATGACGGGTCACCCCTCCACTTT CASSSYDGSPLHF
TRBJ1-1 TRBV5-5 - TGTGCCAGCAGCTTGGCTGGGCGCGGAGGTCGAGCTTTCTTT CASSLAGRGGRAFF
TRBJ2-7 TRBV28 TRBD2 TGTGCCAGCAGGCGGGGGGGAAGTTACGAGCAGTACTTC CASRRGGSYEQYF
TRBJ1-1 TRBV7-9 - TGTGCCAGCACCCCCCTAAGCGGGGCTCGGACTGAAGCTTTCTTT CASTPLSGARTEAFF
TRBJ1-2 TRBV18 - TGTGCCAGCTCACCGGCAGCGGCTACTAACTATGGCTACACCTTC CASSPAAATNYGYTF
TRBJ2-1 TRBV24-1 - TGTGCCACCAGTGATTTGACTCTGGAAGGTCTAGGAGGGGGGGGTGAGCAGTTCTTC CATSDLTLEGLGGGGEQFF
TRBJ2-1 TRBV28 - TGTGCCAGCAGCTCGGGAGTGACGCATGAGCAGTTCTTC CASSSGVTHEQFF
TRBJ2-3 TRBV13 TRBD2 TGTGCCAGCAGCTCCCGACTAACGGGAGGGGATACGCAGTATTTT CASSSRLTGGDTQYF
TRBJ2-3 TRBV7-9 TRBD2 TGTGCCAGCAGCTTAGGTCCAGCGGGAGGGCCCGATACGCAGTATTTT CASSLGPAGGPDTQYF
TRBJ1-1 TRBV5-1 - TGCGCCAGCAGCATCGGACAGAACACTGAAGCTTTCTTT CASSIGQNTEAFF
TRBJ2-1 TRBV10-3 TRBD2 TGTGCCACCGCTCTAGCGGGAGGAGGCTACAATGAGCAGTTCTTC CATALAGGGYNEQFF
TRBJ1-2 TRBV18 - TGTGCCAGCTCACCGCAACAGGGAGACTATGGCTACACCTTC CASSPQQGDYGYTF
TRBJ2-5 TRBV29-1 TRBD1 TGCAGCGTTAGGGACAGGGGATATGGAGAGACCCAGTACTTC CSVRDRGYGETQYF
TRBJ2-1 TRBV5-1 TRBD1 TGCGCCAGCAGTTCGGGACAGGGTCGCGATGAGCAGTTCTTC CASSSGQGRDEQFF
TRBJ1-3 TRBV7-8 - TGTGCCAGCAGCTCCCCGACAACTGGAAACACCATATATTTT CASSSPTTGNTIYF
TRBJ1-1 TRBV30 TRBD1 TGTGCCTGGAGTACCATCGGGACAGTAACTGAAGCTTTCTTT CAWSTIGTVTEAFF
TRBJ2-3 TRBV5-4 TRBD1 TGTGCCAGCAGCTTGTCTCCGTCCGGGACAGGGGGCCTATCGGCGCAGTATTTT CASSLSPSGTGGLSAQYF
TRBJ2-7 TRBV5-6 - TGTGCCAGCAGCTCGTCCGGGACTGCCTATTACGAGCAGTACTTC CASSSSGTAYYEQYF
TRBJ2-3 TRBV12-5 TRBD2 TGTGCTAGTGGTATCACACCCGGGGGACTAGCGGGAGTGCCGCAGTATTTT CASGITPGGLAGVPQYF